The 23 T cell receptor beta chains reported below all come from one sample, sequenced in a study of blood T cell repertoires in COVID-19. TCRdb keeps only in-frame clones here, not all; method: immunoSEQ multiplex PCR. The data contain more than 55,000 clones, around 90% of them singletons. The specimen sequenced was peripheral blood. Receptor source: a man older than 75 with acute or convalescent COVID-19.

The chain combines TRBV11-2 with TRBJ2-2; D may be TRBD1 (5 bases). The V end lost 4 bases, the J end lost 0 bases, and 6 bases lay between the germline ends. Germline-derived CDR1 and CDR2 are SGHAT and FQNNGV. The CDR3 runs 14 residues. CDR3 protein: CASSSTANTGELFF. The CDR3 bases are TGTGCCAGCAGCTCGACAGCGAACACCGGGGAGCTGTTTTTT.

This clone was detected only once. J is TRBJ1-2 and V is TRBV5-1, with 8 bases that match TRBD1. Germline lookup yields CDR1 SGHRS and CDR2 YFSETQ. The CDR3 loop spans 16 amino acids. Losses at the gene ends were 0 bases for V and 1 base for J; bases not matched to a gene: 5. The CDR3 here is CASSLDADRVNYGYTF. The CDR3 bases are TGCGCCAGCAGCTTGGATGCGGACAGGGTTAACTATGGCTACACCTTC.

The rearrangement uses TRBV19 and TRBJ1-1, with 8 bases identical to TRBD1. Trimming cost V 4 bases and J 2 bases; bases outside gene matches: 9. Looked up from germline, CDR1 is LNHDA and CDR2 is SQIVND (reference sequence). The CDR3 runs to 16 residues. CDR3 in amino acids: CASSTRQGWGNTEAFF. The CDR3 nucleotides are TGTGCCAGTAGTACGAGACAGGGGTGGGGAAACACTGAAGCTTTCTTT.

This chain links TRBV6-5 with TRBJ2-7, with a tentative D call TRBD1 (6 bases). Per germline, CDR1 MNHEY and CDR2 SVGAGI. V lost 0 bases, J lost 6 bases, and 15 bases lay in between. The CDR3 sequence is 15 residues long. The DNA of the CDR3 is TGTGCCAGCAGTTACTCGGGACAACTCTACTCCGAGCAGTACTTC. Residues: CASSYSGQLYSEQYF.

This chain links TRBV11-2 with TRBJ2-7, with D tentatively TRBD1 (6 bases). Germline CDR1 and CDR2: SGHAT and FQNNGV. The CDR3 extends over 15 amino acids. V lost 5 bases and J 1 base, leaving 15 bases between the germline ends. CDR3 loop: CASSDGGQRSYEQYF. CDR3 in DNA: TGTGCCAGCAGCGACGGAGGACAGAGGTCCTACGAGCAGTACTTC.

V gene TRBV6-2 or TRBV6-3 combines with J gene TRBJ1-1; TRBD1 matches 8 bases. The CDR3 is 14 residues long. V was clipped by 5 bases and J by 1 base; unmatched bases: 3. Germline CDR1 MNHEY, CDR2 SVGEGT. Here the CDR3 DNA reads TGTGCCAGCAGTGACAGGGGTCGGAACACTGAAGCTTTCTTT. Translation: CASSDRGRNTEAFF.

The chain is built from TRBV28 and TRBJ1-5, with a tentative D call TRBD1 (6 bases). The germline V and J ends were trimmed by 2 bases and 9 bases, with 14 bases remaining between them. There are 14 residues in the CDR3. Germline CDR1 MDHEN, CDR2 SYDVKM. The CDR3 region has the DNA TGTGCCAGCAGTTTACCCGACAGGCCTGGGCCCCAGCATTTT. This gives the protein CASSLPDRPGPQHF.

J is TRBJ2-5 and V is TRBV5-1, with 9 bases lining up with TRBD2. CDR1 and CDR2 from the germline V gene are SGHRS and YFSETQ. The trim removed 4 bases at V and 2 bases at J, leaving 6 bases unmatched. The CDR3 consists of 15 residues. The CDR3 DNA sequence: TGCGCCAGCAGCCGCGGGGCGGGGGGGCAAGAGACCCAGTACTTC. Its translation: CASSRGAGGQETQYF.

The chain combines TRBV19 with TRBJ2-7; 9 bases match TRBD1. The V and J ends lost 3 bases and 4 bases, in that order; junction bases with no gene match: 4. The CDR3 runs 14 residues. The germline V gene encodes CDR1 LNHDA and CDR2 SQIVND (reference sequence). CDR3 nucleotides: TGTGCCAGTAGTATGGGGACAGGGCTTTACGAGCAGTACTTC. Translated: CASSMGTGLYEQYF.

The chain couples TRBV5-5 to TRBJ1-2; possibly TRBD1 for D (5 bases). Per germline, CDR1 SGHKS and CDR2 YYEKEE (reference sequence). The ends were cut back, 1 base at V and 5 bases at J, with 15 bases in the middle. The CDR3 covers 15 residues. CDR3 DNA sequence: TGTGCCAGCAGCTTGAGTTCCCAGGGTTGGTATGGCTACACCTTC. Encoded protein: CASSLSSQGWYGYTF.

This clone was observed a single time. The CDR3 here is CASEGLATITSSYEQYF. CDR3 bases: TGTGCCAGCGAGGGACTAGCGACGATCACAAGCTCCTACGAGCAGTACTTC. The J gene is TRBJ2-7, the V gene TRBV2; 10 nucleotides agree with TRBD2. CDR1 is SNHLY, CDR2 FYNNEI, per germline. This CDR3 has 17 amino acids. J was trimmed by 0 bases and V by 8 bases; bases with no gene match: 13.

The chain has TRBV2 and TRBJ1-1; tentative D call: TRBD1 (5 bases). Germline CDR1 and CDR2: SNHLY and FYNNEI. CDR3 length: 13 amino acids. The V gene lost 4 bases and the J gene lost 5 bases, with 11 bases spanning the gap. This chain's CDR3 is CASSGSEGTEAFF. The CDR3 region has the DNA TGTGCCAGCAGTGGATCGGAGGGGACTGAAGCTTTCTTT.

This clone was detected a few times. The chain combines TRBV4-2 with TRBJ1-2; no clear D gene. This CDR3 region has 16 residues. Germline V CDR1 and CDR2: LGHNA, YNFKEQ. V lost 0 bases and J lost 2, with 13 bases in between. The CDR3 DNA sequence: TGTGCCAGCAGCCAAGAGTTAGGAGGCAGAAACTATGGCTACACCTTC. It specifies CASSQELGGRNYGYTF.

The V gene is TRBV7-8, the J gene TRBJ2-7, with a weak D call TRBD2 (6 bases). V dropped 7 bases and J dropped 1 base, with 14 bases sitting between them. The CDR3 is made up of 14 amino acids. Germline loops: CDR1 SGHVS, CDR2 FQNEAQ. CDR3 nucleotides: TGTGCCAGCACATTAGCGGCCTTATCCTACGAGCAGTACTTC. Amino acids: CASTLAALSYEQYF.

V is TRBV11-2 and J is TRBJ2-1; 13 bases map to TRBD2. Germline V CDR1 and CDR2: SGHAT, FQNNGV. Trimming cost V 5 bases and J 7 bases; bases outside gene matches: 8. The CDR3 is 16 residues long. CDR3 loop: CASSPSLAGGRNEQFF. CDR3 coding DNA: TGTGCCAGCAGCCCTTCACTAGCGGGGGGGCGAAATGAGCAGTTCTTC.

This chain links TRBV28 with TRBJ1-2; possibly TRBD1 for D (6 bases). The CDR3 has 15 amino acids. From germline, CDR1 is MDHEN and CDR2 SYDVKM. V was clipped by 6 bases and J by 5 bases, with 19 bases between them. DNA for the CDR3: TGTGCCAGCAGGACACAAAAAAACAGGGAATATGGCTACACCTTC. This gives the protein CASRTQKNREYGYTF.

The chain recombines TRBV5-4 with TRBJ2-3, with D uncertain. Germline values: CDR1 SGHNT, CDR2 YYREEE (reference sequence). CDR3 length: 13 residues. V was pared by 4 bases and J by 0 bases, with 6 bases between. CDR3 bases: TGTGCCAGCAGCCCCCCTAGCACAGATACGCAGTATTTT. Residues: CASSPPSTDTQYF.

V gene TRBV7-9 combines with J gene TRBJ2-7, with D perhaps matching TRBD1 (6 bases). The CDR3 runs to 15 residues. Germline assignment: CDR1 SEHNR and CDR2 FQNEAQ (reference sequence). Trimming removed 5 bases at V and 3 bases at J, with 17 bases between. CDR3 nucleotides: TGTGCCAGCAGCCCGCTACAGGGCCGGGTCTACGAGCAGTACTTC. Protein product: CASSPLQGRVYEQYF.

The CDR3 coding sequence is TGTGCCACCCTAGGGGGCCAGGACACTACTAACTATGGCTACACCTTC. It is translated as CATLGGQDTTNYGYTF. The V and J genes are TRBV19 and TRBJ1-2; the match to TRBD1 covers 7 bases. CDR1 and CDR2 (germline): LNHDA, SQIVND (reference sequence). The ends lost 10 bases at V and 0 bases at J; junction bases unmatched: 14. The CDR3 consists of 16 residues.

The J gene is TRBJ1-4, the V gene TRBV12-3 or TRBV12-4; possible D gene TRBD1, 6 bases. Trimming shortened V by 5 bases and J by 10 bases, and 11 bases separated the two germline ends. The CDR3 consists of 12 residues. The chain's CDR3 is CASSLVTGKLFF. For the CDR3, the DNA is TGTGCCAGCAGTCTAGTGACAGGAAAACTGTTTTTT.

The V gene is TRBV7-3, the J gene TRBJ2-3; D unclear. V was cut by 4 bases and J by 2 bases, with 4 bases left in between. This CDR3 comprises 12 residues. Germline loops: CDR1 SGHTA, CDR2 FQGTGA. This CDR3 reads CASSSNTDTQYF. The CDR3 DNA reads TGTGCCAGCAGCTCCAACACAGATACGCAGTATTTT.

V usage is TRBV9 and J usage is TRBJ2-7; D remains unclear. Per the germline V gene, CDR1 is SGDLS and CDR2 is YYNGEE. CDR3 length: 11 residues. With 3 bases removed from V and 3 bases from J, the gap between germline ends came to 4 bases. The CDR3, as DNA: TGTGCCAGCAGCGACAACTACGAGCAGTACTTC. Encoded protein: CASSDNYEQYF.

This clone appeared once. The genes are TRBV4-1 and TRBJ2-5; tentative D call: TRBD2 (7 bases). The CDR3 has 16 residues. The V and J ends lost 1 base and 0 bases respectively, with 12 bases between them. Germline lookup yields CDR1 MGHRA and CDR2 YSYEKL. The CDR3 spells CASSQVAGANQETQYF. In DNA form, the CDR3 reads TGCGCCAGCAGCCAAGTGGCGGGGGCGAACCAAGAGACCCAGTACTTC.